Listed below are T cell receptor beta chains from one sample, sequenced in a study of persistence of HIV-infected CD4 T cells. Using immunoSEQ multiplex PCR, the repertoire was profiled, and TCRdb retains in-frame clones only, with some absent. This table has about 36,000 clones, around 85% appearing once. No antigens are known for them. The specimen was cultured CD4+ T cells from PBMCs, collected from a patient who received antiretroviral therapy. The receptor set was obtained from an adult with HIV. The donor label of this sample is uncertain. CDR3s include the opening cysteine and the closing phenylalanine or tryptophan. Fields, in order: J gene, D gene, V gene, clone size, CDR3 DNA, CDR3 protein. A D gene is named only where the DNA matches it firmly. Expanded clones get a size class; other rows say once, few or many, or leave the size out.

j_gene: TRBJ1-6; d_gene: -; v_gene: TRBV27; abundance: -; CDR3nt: TGTGCCAGCAGTTTAACCAGGGACAACAATTCACCCCTCCACTTT; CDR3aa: CASSLTRDNNSPLHF
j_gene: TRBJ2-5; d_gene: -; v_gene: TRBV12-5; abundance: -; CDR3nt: TGTGCTAGTGGTCCCGGAACTAGCACCGAGACCCAGTACTTC; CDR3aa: CASGPGTSTETQYF
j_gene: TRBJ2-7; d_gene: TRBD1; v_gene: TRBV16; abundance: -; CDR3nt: TGTGCCAGCAGCCATTCGAACCCGGGACAGGGCACAGAGCAGTACTTC; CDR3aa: CASSHSNPGQGTEQYF
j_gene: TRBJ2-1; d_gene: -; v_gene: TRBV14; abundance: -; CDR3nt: TGTGCCAGCAGCCAAGAGAAGAGGAGCTCCTACAATGAGCAGTTCTTC; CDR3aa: CASSQEKRSSYNEQFF
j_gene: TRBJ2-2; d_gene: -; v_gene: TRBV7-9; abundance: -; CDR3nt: TGTGCCAGCAGCTTTCTCGGCACCAACACCGGGGAGCTGTTTTTT; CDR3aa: CASSFLGTNTGELFF
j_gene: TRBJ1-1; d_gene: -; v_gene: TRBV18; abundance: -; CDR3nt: TGTGCCAGCTCCCCCAATATCAGGGCCGGGGCGAACACTGAAGCTTTCTTT; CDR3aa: CASSPNIRAGANTEAFF
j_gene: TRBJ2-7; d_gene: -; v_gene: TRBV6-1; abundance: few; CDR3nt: TGTGCCAGCAGTGAGTTTTACGAGCAGTACTTC; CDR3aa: CASSEFYEQYF
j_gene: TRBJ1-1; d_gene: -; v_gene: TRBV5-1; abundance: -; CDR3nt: TGCGCCAGCAGCTGGACAGCAGGTCAAAACACTGAAGCTTTCTTT; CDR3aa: CASSWTAGQNTEAFF
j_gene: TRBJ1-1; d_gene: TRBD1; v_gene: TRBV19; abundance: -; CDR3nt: TGTGCCAGTAGCGACAGGGTTAGCACTGAAGCTTTCTTT; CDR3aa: CASSDRVSTEAFF
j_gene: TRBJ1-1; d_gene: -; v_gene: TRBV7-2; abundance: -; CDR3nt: TGTGCCAGCAGCTTAGATCGGAGGAACACTGAAGCTTTCTTT; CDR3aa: CASSLDRRNTEAFF
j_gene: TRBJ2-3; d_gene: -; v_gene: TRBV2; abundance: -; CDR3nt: TGTGCCAGCATCGGCCTCACGACTAGCACAGATACGCAGTATTTT; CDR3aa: CASIGLTTSTDTQYF
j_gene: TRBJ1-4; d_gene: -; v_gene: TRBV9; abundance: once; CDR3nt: TGTGCCAGCAGCGCCGACCTTCCGGGACTTGAAGGGGAAAAACTGTTTTTT; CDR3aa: CASSADLPGLEGEKLFF
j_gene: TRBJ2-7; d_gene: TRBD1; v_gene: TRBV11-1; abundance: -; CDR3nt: TGTGCCAGCAGCCCTGGGACAGGGTCGCTACACGAGCAGTACTTC; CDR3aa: CASSPGTGSLHEQYF
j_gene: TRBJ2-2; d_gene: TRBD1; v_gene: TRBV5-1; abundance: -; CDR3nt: TGCGCCAGCAGCTGGGGACAGGAGGTCACCGGGGAGCTGTTTTTT; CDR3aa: CASSWGQEVTGELFF
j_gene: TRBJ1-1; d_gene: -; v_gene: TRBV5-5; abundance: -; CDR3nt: TGTGCCAGCAGCTTTGGGACCCTTGGGGGGGCTGAAGCTTTCTTT; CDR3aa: CASSFGTLGGAEAFF
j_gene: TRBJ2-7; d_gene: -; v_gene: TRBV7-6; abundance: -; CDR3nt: TGTGCCAGCAGCTTAGGACGGGGGCTCTCCTACGAGCAGTACTTC; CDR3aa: CASSLGRGLSYEQYF
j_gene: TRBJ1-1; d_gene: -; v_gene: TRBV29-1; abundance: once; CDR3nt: TGCAGCGTTGACCCGCGGACTGAAGCTTTCTTT; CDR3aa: CSVDPRTEAFF
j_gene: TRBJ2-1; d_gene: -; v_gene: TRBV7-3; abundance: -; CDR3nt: TGTGCCAGCAGCTTAAAAAGGTCGGTCTCTTACAATGAGCAGTTCTTC; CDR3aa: CASSLKRSVSYNEQFF
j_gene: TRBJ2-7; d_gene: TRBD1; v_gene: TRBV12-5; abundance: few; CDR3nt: TGTGCTAGTGGTTTGGTACGGGGACAGGGGGTTGGCTACGAGCAGTACTTC; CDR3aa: CASGLVRGQGVGYEQYF
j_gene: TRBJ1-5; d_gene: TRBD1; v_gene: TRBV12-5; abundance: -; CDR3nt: TGTGCTAGTGGTTTGACAACAGGGGGCGTAATCCACGGCAATCAGCCCCAGCATTTT; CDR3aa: CASGLTTGGVIHGNQPQHF
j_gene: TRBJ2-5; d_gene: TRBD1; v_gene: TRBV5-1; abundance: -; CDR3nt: TGCGCCAGCAGTCAGGGGGCCGAGACCCAGTACTTC; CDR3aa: CASSQGAETQYF